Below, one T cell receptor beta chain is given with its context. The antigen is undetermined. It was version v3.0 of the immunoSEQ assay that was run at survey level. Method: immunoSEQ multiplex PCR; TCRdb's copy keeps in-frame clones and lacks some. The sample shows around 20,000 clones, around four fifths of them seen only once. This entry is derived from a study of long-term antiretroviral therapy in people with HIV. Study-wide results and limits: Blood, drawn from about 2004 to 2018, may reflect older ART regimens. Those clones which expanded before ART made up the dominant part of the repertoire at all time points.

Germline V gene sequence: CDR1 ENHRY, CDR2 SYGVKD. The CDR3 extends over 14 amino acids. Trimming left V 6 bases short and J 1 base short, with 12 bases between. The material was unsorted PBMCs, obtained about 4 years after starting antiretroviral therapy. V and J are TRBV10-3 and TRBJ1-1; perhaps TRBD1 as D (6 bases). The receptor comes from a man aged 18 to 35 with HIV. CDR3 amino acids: CAIREQGENTEAFF. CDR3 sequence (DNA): TGTGCCATCAGAGAACAGGGTGAGAACACTGAAGCTTTCTTT.